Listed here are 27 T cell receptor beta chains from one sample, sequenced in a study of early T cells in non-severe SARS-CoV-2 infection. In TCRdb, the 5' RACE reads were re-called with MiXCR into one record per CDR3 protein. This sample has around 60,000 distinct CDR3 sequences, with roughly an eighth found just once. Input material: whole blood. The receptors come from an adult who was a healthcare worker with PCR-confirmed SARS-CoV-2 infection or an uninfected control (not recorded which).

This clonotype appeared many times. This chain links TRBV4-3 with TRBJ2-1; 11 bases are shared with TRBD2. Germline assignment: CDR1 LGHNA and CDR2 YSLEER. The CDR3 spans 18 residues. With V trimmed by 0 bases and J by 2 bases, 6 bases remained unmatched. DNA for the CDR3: TGCGCCAGCAGCCAAGATGCTTTAGCGGGAGGGCCCTACAATGAGCAGTTCTTC. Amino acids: CASSQDALAGGPYNEQFF.

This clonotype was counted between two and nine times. CDR3 in amino acids: CSARDYRNTEAFF. CDR3 coding DNA: TGCAGTGCTAGAGATTACAGAAACACTGAAGCTTTCTTT. The gene calls are TRBV20-1 and TRBJ1-1; no definite D call. V lost 0 bases and J lost 2, with 7 bases in between. Germline CDR1 is DFQATT and CDR2 is SNEGSKA (reference sequence). This CDR3 has 13 residues.

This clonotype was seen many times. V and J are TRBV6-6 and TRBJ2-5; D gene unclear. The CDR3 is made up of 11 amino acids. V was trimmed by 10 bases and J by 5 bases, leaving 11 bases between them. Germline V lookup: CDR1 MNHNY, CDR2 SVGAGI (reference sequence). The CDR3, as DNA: TGTGCCACCGGTGGCGGTGAGACCCAGTACTTC. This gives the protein CATGGGETQYF.

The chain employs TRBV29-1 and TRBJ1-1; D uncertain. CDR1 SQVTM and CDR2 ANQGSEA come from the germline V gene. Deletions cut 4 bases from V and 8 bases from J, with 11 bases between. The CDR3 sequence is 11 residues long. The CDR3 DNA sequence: TGCAGCGTTGGGGCTACACTAGAAGCTTTCTTT. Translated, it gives CSVGATLEAFF.

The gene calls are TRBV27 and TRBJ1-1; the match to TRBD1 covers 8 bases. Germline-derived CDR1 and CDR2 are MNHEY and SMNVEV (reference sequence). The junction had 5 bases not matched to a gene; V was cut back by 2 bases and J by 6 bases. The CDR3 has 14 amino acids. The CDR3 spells CASSLDRGYPEAFF. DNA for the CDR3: TGTGCCAGCAGTTTAGACAGGGGATATCCTGAAGCTTTCTTT.

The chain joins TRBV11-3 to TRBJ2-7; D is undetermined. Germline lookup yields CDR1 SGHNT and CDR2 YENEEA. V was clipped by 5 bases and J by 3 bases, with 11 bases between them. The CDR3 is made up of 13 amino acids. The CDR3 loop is CASSPDGDYEQYF. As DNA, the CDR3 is TGTGCCAGCAGCCCGGACGGAGACTACGAGCAGTACTTC.

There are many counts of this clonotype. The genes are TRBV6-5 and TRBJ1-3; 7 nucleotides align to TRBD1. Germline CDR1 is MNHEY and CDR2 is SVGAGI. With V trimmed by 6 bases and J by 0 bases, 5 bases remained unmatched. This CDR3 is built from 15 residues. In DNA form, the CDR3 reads TGTGCCAGCAGCAGGGGGACAAACTCTGGAAACACCATATATTTT. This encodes CASSRGTNSGNTIYF.

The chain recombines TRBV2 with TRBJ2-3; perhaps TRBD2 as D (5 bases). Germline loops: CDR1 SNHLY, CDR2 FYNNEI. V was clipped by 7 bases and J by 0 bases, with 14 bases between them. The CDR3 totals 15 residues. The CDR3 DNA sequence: TGTGCCAGCAATCCGGGAACGTTGAGCACAGATACGCAGTATTTT. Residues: CASNPGTLSTDTQYF. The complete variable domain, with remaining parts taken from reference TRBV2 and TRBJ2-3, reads EPEVTQTPSHQVTQMGQEVILRCVPISNHLYFYWYRQILGQKVEFLVSFYNNEISEKSEIFDDQFSVERPDGSNFTLKIRSTKLEDSAMYFCASNPGTLSTDTQYFGPGTRLTVL.

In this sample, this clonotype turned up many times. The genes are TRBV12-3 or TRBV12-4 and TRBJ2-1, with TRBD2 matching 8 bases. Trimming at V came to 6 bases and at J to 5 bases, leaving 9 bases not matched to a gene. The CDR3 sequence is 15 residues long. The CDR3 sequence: CASSQSGTRDNEQFF. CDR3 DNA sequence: TGTGCCAGCAGCCAATCCGGGACTAGAGACAATGAGCAGTTCTTC.

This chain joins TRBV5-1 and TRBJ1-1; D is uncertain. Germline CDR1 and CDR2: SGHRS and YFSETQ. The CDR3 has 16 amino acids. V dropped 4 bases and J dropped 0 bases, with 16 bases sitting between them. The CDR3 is CASSPRTSAVNTEAFF. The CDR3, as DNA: TGCGCCAGCAGCCCCCGGACCTCGGCCGTGAACACTGAAGCTTTCTTT.

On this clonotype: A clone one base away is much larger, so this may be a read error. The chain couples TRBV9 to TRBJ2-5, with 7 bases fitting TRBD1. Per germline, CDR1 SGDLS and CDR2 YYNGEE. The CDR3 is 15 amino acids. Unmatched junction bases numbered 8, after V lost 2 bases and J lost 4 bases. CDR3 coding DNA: TGTGCCAGCAGCGTCGAGGGGGCGAGTGGAGAGACCCAGTACTTC. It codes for CASSVEGASGETQYF.

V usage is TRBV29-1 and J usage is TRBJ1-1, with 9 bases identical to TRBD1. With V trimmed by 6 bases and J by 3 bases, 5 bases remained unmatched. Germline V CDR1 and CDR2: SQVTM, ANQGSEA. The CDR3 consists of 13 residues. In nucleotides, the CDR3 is TGCAGCGTCTGGGACAGGGCGTACACTGAAGCTTTCTTT. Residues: CSVWDRAYTEAFF.

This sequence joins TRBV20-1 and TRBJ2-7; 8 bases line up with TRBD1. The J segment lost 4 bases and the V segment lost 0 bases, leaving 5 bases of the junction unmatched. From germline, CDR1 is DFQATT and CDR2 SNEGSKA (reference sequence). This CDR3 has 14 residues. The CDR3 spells CSARDRTGLYEQYF. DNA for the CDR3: TGCAGTGCTAGAGATCGGACAGGGTTGTACGAGCAGTACTTC.

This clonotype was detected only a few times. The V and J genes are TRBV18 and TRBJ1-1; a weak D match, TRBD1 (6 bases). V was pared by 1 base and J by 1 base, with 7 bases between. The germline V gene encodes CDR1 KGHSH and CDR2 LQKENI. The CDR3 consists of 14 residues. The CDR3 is CASSPQTGNTEAFF. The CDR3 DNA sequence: TGTGCCAGCTCACCACAGACAGGGAACACTGAAGCTTTCTTT.

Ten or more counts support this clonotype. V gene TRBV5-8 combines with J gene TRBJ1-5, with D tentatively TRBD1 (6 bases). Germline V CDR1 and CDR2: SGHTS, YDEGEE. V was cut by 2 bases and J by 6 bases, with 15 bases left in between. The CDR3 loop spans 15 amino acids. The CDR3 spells CASSFEGVRIQPQHF. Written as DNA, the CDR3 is TGTGCCAGCAGCTTCGAGGGGGTGAGGATTCAGCCCCAGCATTTT.

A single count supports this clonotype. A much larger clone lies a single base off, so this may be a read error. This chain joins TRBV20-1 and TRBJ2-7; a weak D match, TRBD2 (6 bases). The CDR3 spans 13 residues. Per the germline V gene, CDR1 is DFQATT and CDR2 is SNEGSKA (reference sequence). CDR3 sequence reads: CSLKEGGTYEQHF. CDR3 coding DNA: TGCAGTTTGAAGGAGGGAGGAACCTACGAGCAGCACTTC.

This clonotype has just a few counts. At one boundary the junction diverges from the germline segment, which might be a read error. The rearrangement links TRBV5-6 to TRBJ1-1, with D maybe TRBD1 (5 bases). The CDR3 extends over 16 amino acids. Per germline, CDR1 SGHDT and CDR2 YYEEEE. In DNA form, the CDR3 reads TGTGCCAGCAGCTTCAGGGCCAGGGTAATGAACACTGAAGTTTTCTTT. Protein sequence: CASSFRARVMNTEVFF.

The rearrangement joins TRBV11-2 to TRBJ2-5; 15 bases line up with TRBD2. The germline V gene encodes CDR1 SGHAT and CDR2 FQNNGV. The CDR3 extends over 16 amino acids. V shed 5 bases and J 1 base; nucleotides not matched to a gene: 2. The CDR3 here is CASSPGLAGGQETQYF. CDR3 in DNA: TGTGCCAGCAGCCCGGGACTAGCGGGGGGCCAAGAGACCCAGTACTTC.

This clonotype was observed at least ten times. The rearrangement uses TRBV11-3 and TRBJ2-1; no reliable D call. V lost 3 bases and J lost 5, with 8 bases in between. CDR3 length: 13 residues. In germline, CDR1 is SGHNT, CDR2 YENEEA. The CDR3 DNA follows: TGTGCCAGCAGCTTCGGGCCAAACAATGAGCAGTTCTTC. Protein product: CASSFGPNNEQFF.

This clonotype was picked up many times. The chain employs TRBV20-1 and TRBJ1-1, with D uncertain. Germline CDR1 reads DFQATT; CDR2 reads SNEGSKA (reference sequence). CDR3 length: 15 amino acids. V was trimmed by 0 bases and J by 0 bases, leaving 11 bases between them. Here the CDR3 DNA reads TGCAGTGCTAGAGATAGGCAGAACATGAACACTGAAGCTTTCTTT. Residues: CSARDRQNMNTEAFF.

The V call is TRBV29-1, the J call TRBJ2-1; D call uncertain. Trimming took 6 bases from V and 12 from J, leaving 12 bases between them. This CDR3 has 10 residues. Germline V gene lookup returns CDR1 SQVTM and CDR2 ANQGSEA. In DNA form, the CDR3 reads TGCAGCGTCAGCCTCCTCGGGCAGTTCTTC. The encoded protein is CSVSLLGQFF.

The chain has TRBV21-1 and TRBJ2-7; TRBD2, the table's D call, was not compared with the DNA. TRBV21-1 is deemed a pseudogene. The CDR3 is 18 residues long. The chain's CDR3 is CASSKAFLLGHNTYEQYF. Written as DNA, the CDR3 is TGTGCCAGCAGCAAAGCCTTTTTACTAGGCCATAATACCTACGAGCAGTACTTC.

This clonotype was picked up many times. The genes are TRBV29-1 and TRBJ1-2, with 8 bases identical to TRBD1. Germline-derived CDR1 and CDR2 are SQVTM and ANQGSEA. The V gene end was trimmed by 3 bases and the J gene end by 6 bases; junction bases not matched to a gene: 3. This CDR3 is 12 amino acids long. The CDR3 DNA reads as TGCAGCGTTGACAGGGGGCAGGATGGCTACACCTTC. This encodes CSVDRGQDGYTF. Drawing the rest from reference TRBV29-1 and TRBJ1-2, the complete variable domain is SAVISQKPSRDICQRGTSLTIQCQVDSQVTMMFWYRQQPGQSLTLIATANQGSEATYESGFVIDKFPISRPNLTFSTLTVSNMSPEDSSIYLCSVDRGQDGYTFGSGTRLTVV.

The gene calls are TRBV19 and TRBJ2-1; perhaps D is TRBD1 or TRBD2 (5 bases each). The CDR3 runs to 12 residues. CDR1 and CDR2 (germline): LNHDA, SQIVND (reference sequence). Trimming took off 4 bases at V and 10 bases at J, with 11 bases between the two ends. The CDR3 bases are TGTGCCAGTAGTACACTAGGGGCGGAGCAGTTCTTC. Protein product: CASSTLGAEQFF. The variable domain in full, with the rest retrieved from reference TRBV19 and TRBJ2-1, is DGGITQSPKYLFRKEGQNVTLSCEQNLNHDAMYWYRQDPGQGLRLIYYSQIVNDFQKGDIAEGYSVSREKKESFPLTVTSAQKNPTAFYLCASSTLGAEQFFGPGTRLTVL.

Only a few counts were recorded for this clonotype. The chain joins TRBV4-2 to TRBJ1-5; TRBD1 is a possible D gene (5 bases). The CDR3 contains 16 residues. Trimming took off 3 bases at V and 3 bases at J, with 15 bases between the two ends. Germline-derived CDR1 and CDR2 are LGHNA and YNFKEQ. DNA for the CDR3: TGTGCCAGCAGCCACCCCGCTGGGGGGGACAATCAGCCCCAGCATTTT. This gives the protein CASSHPAGGDNQPQHF.

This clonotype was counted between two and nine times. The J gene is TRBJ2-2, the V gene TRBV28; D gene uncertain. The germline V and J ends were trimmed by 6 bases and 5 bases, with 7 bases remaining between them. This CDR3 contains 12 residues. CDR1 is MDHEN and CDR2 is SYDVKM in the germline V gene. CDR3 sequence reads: CASSWGTGELFF. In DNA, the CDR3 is TGTGCCAGCAGCTGGGGTACCGGGGAGCTGTTTTTT. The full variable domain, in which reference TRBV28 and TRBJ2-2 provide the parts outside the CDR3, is DVKVTQSSRYLVKRTGEKVFLECVQDMDHENMFWYRQDPGLGLRLIYFSYDVKMKEKGDIPEGYSVSREKKERFSLILESASTNQTSMYLCASSWGTGELFFGEGSRLTVL.

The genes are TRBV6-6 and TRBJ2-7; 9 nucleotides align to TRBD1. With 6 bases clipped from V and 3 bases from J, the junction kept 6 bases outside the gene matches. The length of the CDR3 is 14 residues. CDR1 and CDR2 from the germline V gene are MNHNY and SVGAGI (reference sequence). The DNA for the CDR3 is TGTGCCAGCAGCCCAACAGGGGGCAGCTACGAGCAGTACTTC. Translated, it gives CASSPTGGSYEQYF.